The sample holds one count of the clone carrying this TCR beta chain. The source of the sample is a study of T cells in localized non-small cell lung cancer. Trimming removed 2 bases from V and 11 bases from J; junction bases left unmatched: 8. Germline V lookup: CDR1 SGHTA, CDR2 FQGTGA. This CDR3 has 14 amino acids. The protocol was immunoSEQ multiplex PCR, while the TCRdb copy is restricted to in-frame clones and leaves out a portion. The sample has about 41,000 clones; roughly 90% are singletons. This TCR was sampled from a female donor over 55 with stage I squamous cell lung carcinoma. The chain carries TRBV7-3 and TRBJ2-3, with 9 bases identical to TRBD2. Source: peripheral blood, taken before any cancer treatment. CDR3 sequence (DNA): TGTGCCAGCAGCTTAGGGACTAGCCACCAAGGGCAGTATTTT. The encoded protein is CASSLGTSHQGQYF. The variable domain in full, completed from reference TRBV7-3 and TRBJ2-3, reads GAGVSQTPSNKVTEKGKYVELRCDPISGHTALYWYRQSLGQGPEFLIYFQGTGAADDSGLPNDRFFAVRPEGSVSTLKIQRTERGDSAVYLCASSLGTSHQGQYFGPGTRLTVL.